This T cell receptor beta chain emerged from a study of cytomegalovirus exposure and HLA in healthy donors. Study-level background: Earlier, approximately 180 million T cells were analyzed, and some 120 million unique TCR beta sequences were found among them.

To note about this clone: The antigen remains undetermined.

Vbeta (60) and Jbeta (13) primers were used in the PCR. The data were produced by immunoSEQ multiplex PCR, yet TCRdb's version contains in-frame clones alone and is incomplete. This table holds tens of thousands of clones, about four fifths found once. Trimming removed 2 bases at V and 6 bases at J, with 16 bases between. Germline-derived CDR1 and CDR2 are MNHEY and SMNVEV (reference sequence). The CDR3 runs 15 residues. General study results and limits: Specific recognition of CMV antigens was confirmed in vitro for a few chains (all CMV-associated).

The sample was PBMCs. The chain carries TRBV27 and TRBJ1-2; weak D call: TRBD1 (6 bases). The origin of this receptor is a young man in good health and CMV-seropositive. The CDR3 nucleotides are TGTGCCAGCAGTTTAAAGTTCCAGGGGCCTGATGGCTACACCTTC. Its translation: CASSLKFQGPDGYTF.